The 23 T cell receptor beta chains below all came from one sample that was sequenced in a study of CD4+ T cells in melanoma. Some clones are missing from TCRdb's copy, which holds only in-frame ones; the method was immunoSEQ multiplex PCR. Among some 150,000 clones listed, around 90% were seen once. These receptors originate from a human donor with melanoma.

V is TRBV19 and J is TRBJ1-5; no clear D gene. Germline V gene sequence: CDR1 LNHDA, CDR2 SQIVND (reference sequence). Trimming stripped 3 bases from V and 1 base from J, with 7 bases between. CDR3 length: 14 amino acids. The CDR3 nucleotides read TGTGCCAGTAGTATTGATCGGAGCAATCAGCCCCAGCATTTT. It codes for CASSIDRSNQPQHF.

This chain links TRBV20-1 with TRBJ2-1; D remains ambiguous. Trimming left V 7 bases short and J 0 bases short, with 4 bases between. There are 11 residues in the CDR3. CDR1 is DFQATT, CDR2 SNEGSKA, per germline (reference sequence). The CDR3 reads CSVSSYNEQFF. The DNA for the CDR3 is TGCAGTGTTAGCTCCTACAATGAGCAGTTCTTC.

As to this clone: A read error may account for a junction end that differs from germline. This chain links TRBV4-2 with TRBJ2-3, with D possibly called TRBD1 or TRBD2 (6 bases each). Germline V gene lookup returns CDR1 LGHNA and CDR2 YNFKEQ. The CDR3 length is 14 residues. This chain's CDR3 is CASSKEGGTDTQYF. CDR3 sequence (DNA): TGTGCCAGCAGCAAAGAAGGGGGGACAGATACGCAGTATTTT.

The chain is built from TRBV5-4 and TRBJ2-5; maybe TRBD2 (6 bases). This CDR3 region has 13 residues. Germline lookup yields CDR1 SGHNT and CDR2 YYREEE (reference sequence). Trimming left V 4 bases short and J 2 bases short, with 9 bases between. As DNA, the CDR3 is TGTGCCAGCAGCAACCGGGGGCAAGAGACCCAGTACTTC. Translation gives CASSNRGQETQYF.

CDR3 in DNA: TGCAGCGTGGCGACAAGTCAGGACACTGAAGCTTTCTTT. This encodes CSVATSQDTEAFF. The rearrangement links TRBV29-1 to TRBJ1-1; no firm D call. The CDR3 has 13 amino acids. Looked up from germline, CDR1 is SQVTM and CDR2 is ANQGSEA. Trimming took 6 bases from V and 3 from J, leaving 14 bases between them.

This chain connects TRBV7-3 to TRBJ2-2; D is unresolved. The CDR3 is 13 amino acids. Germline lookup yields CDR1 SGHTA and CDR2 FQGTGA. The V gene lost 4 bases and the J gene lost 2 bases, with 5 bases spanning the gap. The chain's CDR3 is CASSSSNTGELFF. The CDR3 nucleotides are TGTGCCAGCAGCTCTAGTAACACCGGGGAGCTGTTTTTT.

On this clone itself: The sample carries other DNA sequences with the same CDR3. CDR3 nucleotides: TGTGCCAGTAGTGTTCGACCCCAGGGGGGAGGCTATGGCTACACCTTC. It yields the protein CASSVRPQGGGYGYTF. The gene calls are TRBV19 and TRBJ1-2, with 7 positions matching TRBD1. The CDR3 consists of 16 residues. The junction had 13 bases not matched to a gene; V was cut back by 5 bases and J by 4 bases. Germline V gene sequence: CDR1 LNHDA, CDR2 SQIVND (reference sequence).

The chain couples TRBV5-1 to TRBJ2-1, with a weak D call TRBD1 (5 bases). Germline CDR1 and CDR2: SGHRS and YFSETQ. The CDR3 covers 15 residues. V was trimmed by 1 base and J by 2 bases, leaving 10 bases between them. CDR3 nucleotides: TGCGCCAGCAGCTTGAGGGTAGGGGCCTACAATGAGCAGTTCTTC. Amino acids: CASSLRVGAYNEQFF.

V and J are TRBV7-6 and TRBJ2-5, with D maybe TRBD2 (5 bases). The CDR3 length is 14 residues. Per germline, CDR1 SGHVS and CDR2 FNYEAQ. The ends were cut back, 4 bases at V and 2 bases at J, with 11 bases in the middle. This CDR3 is CASSSGGGQETQYF. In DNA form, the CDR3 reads TGTGCCAGCAGCTCCGGAGGCGGTCAAGAGACCCAGTACTTC.

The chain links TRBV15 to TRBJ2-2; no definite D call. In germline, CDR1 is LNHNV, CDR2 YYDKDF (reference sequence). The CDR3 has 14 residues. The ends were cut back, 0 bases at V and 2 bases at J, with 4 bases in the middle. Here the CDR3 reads CATSRDLNTGELFF. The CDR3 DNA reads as TGTGCCACCAGCAGAGATCTCAACACCGGGGAGCTGTTTTTT.

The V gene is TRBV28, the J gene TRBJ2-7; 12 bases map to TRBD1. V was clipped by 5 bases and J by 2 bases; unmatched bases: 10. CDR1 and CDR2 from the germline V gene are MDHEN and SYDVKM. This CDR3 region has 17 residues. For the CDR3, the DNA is TGTGCCAGCAGTCCCCCGACCGGGACAGGGGGCACCTACGAGCAGTACTTC. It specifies CASSPPTGTGGTYEQYF. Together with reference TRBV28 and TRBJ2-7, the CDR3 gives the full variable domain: DVKVTQSSRYLVKRTGEKVFLECVQDMDHENMFWYRQDPGLGLRLIYFSYDVKMKEKGDIPEGYSVSREKKERFSLILESASTNQTSMYLCASSPPTGTGGTYEQYFGPGTRLTVT.

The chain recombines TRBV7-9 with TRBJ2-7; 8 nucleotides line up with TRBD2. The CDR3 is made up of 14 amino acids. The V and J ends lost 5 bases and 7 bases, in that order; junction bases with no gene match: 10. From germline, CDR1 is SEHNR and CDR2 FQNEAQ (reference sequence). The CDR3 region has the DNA TGTGCCAGCAGCCTAGGCGGGGGGCCAAAGGAGCAGTACTTC. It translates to CASSLGGGPKEQYF.

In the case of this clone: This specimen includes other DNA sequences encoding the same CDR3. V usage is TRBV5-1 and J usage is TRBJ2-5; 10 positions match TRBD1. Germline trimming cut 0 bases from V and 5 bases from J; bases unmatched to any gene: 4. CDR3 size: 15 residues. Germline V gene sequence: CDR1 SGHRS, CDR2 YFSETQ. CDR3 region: CASSLAGTGEETQYF. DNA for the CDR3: TGCGCCAGCAGCTTGGCCGGGACAGGGGAGGAGACCCAGTACTTC.

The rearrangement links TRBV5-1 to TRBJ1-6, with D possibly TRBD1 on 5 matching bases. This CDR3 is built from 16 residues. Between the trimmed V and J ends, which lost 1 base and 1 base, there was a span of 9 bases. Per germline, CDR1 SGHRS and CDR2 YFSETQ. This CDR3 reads CASSLLAGSYNSPLHF. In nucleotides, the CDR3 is TGCGCCAGCAGCTTGCTAGCAGGGTCCTATAATTCACCCCTCCACTTT.

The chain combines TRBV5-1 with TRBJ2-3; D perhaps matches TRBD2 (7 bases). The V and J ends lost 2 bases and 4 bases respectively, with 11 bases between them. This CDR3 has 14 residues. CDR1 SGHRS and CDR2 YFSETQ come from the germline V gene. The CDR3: CASSLRGGPDTQYF. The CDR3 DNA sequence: TGCGCCAGCAGCTTACGCGGGGGCCCAGATACGCAGTATTTT.

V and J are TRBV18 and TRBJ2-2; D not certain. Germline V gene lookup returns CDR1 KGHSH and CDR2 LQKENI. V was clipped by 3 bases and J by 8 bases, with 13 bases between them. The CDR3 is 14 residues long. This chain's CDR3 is CASSPSDGKGELFF. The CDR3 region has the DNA TGTGCCAGCTCACCCTCGGACGGAAAGGGGGAGCTGTTTTTT.

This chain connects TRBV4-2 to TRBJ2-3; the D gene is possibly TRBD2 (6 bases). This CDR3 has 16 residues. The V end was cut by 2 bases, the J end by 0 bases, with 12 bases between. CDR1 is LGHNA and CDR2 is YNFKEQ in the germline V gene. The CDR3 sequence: CASSQPGAGSTDTQYF. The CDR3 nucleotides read TGTGCCAGCAGCCAACCTGGTGCGGGGAGCACAGATACGCAGTATTTT.

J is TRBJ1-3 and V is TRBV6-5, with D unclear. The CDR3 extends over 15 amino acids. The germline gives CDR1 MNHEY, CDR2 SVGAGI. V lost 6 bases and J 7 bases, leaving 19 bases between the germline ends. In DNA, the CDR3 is TGTGCCAGCAGCTTGGACGTCAACACGTGGAACACCATATATTTT. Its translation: CASSLDVNTWNTIYF.

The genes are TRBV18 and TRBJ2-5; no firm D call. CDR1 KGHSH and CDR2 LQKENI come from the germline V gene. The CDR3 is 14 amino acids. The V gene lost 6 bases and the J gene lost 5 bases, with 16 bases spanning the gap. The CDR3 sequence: CASSGNLGPETQYF. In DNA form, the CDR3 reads TGTGCCAGCTCGGGGAATCTGGGTCCGGAGACCCAGTACTTC. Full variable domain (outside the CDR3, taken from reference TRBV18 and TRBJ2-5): NAGVMQNPRHLVRRRGQEARLRCSPMKGHSHVYWYRQLPEEGLKFMVYLQKENIIDESGMPKERFSAEFPKEGPSILRIQQVVRGDSAAYFCASSGNLGPETQYFGPGTRLLVL.

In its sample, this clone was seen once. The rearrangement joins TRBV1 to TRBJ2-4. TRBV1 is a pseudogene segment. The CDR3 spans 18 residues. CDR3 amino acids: CTSSVSPPPNGYKNIQYF. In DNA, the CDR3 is TGCACCAGCAGCGTATCTCCGCCCCCAAATGGGTATAAAAACATTCAGTACTTC.

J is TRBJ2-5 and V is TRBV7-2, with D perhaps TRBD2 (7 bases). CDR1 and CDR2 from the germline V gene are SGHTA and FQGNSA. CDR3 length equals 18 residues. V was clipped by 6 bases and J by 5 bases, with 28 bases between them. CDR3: CASSFPARGGSSGETQYF. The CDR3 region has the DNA TGTGCCAGCAGTTTTCCCGCCCGCGGGGGCTCTTCCGGGGAGACCCAGTACTTC.

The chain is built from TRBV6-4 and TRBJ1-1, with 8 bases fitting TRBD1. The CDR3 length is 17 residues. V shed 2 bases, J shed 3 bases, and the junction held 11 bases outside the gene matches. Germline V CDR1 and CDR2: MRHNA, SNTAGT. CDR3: CASSDGAAGGVDTEAFF. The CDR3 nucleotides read TGTGCCAGCAGTGACGGGGCGGCAGGGGGCGTTGACACTGAAGCTTTCTTT.

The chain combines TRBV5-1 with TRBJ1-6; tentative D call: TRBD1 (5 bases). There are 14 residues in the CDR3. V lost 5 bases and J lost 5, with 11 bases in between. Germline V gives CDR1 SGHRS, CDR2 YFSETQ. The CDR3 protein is CASSTDRNNSPLHF. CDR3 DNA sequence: TGCGCCAGCAGTACCGACAGAAATAATTCACCCCTCCACTTT.